One sample yielded the 7 T cell receptor beta chains listed below, sequenced in a study of blood T cell repertoires in COVID-19. Assay used: immunoSEQ multiplex PCR; TCRdb lists only in-frame clones, some missing. The table records roughly 320,000 clones, roughly 91% of them present only once. The sample taken for sequencing was peripheral blood. The receptors come from a woman aged 30 to 39 with COVID-19, enrolled during active disease.

The chain is built from TRBV12-3 or TRBV12-4 and TRBJ2-7, with 7 bases that match TRBD1. CDR3 length: 12 residues. The V segment lost 3 bases and the J segment 12 bases; nucleotides outside the gene matches: 8. CDR3 sequence reads: CASSLDRWSGYF. The DNA of the CDR3 is TGTGCCAGCAGTTTGGACAGGTGGTCGGGGTACTTC.

J is TRBJ2-7 and V is TRBV18, with TRBD1 matching 7 bases. Germline CDR1 reads KGHSH; CDR2 reads LQKENI. This CDR3 is built from 15 residues. Unmatched junction bases numbered 9, after V lost 5 bases and J lost 2 bases. CDR3 bases: TGTGCCAGCTCAACCCTCCAGGGGGTTACCTACGAGCAGTACTTC. This codes for CASSTLQGVTYEQYF. Full variable domain (missing parts from reference TRBV18 and TRBJ2-7): NAGVMQNPRHLVRRRGQEARLRCSPMKGHSHVYWYRQLPEEGLKFMVYLQKENIIDESGMPKERFSAEFPKEGPSILRIQQVVRGDSAAYFCASSTLQGVTYEQYFGPGTRLTVT.

This clone was seen once. The rearrangement uses TRBV4-2 and TRBJ1-6; D call uncertain. The V gene lost 0 bases and the J gene lost 10 bases, with 19 bases spanning the gap. CDR1 is LGHNA and CDR2 is YNFKEQ in the germline V gene. CDR3 length: 17 residues. In nucleotides, the CDR3 is TGTGCCAGCAGCCAAGAACCCCCCGGGGTTCCGCAATCACCCCTCCACTTT. This encodes CASSQEPPGVPQSPLHF.

This chain uses TRBV6-5 with TRBJ1-5; 7 bases are shared with TRBD1. V shed 6 bases and J 5 bases; nucleotides not matched to a gene: 4. Germline V gives CDR1 MNHEY, CDR2 SVGAGI. The CDR3 totals 13 residues. Here the CDR3 reads CASRSGGHQPQHF. CDR3 nucleotides: TGTGCCAGCAGGTCAGGGGGACATCAGCCCCAGCATTTT.

This clone was counted a single time. As DNA, the CDR3 is TGTGCCAGTAGTCTTGGACTAGCAGTAACAGATACGCAGTATTTT. This codes for CASSLGLAVTDTQYF. The chain recombines TRBV19 with TRBJ2-3; 8 bases align to TRBD2. Germline values: CDR1 LNHDA, CDR2 SQIVND (reference sequence). The CDR3 is made up of 15 amino acids. V shed 5 bases, J shed 3 bases, and the junction held 7 bases outside the gene matches.

The V call is TRBV6-5, the J call TRBJ1-6; TRBD1 matches 8 bases. V lost 6 bases to trimming and J lost 9 bases; unmatched junction nucleotides: 10. CDR3 length: 15 amino acids. Germline values: CDR1 MNHEY, CDR2 SVGAGI. CDR3 in DNA: TGTGCCAGCAGCCGCGGACAGGGTGGGGTTTCACCCCTCCACTTT. Protein product: CASSRGQGGVSPLHF.

This chain connects TRBV28 to TRBJ2-7; tentatively, D is TRBD2 (5 bases). Germline-derived CDR1 and CDR2 are MDHEN and SYDVKM. The CDR3 covers 15 residues. V lost 6 bases to trimming and J lost 0 bases, with 15 bases between them. The CDR3 nucleotides are TGTGCCAGCAGGAGGGCTTCTAAAAGCTCCTACGAGCAGTACGTC. This encodes CASRRASKSSYEQYV.